This is a list of T cell receptor beta chains from one sample in a study of graft-versus-host responses after intestinal transplantation. Here immunoSEQ multiplex PCR was the method, and the copy in TCRdb shows in-frame clones only, minus some. Of just over 40,000 clones listed, 91% were seen once; the top ten hold about 2.1%. The source was PBMCs, collected roughly 300 days after intestinal transplant. The receptors shown here come from a human patient who received an intestinal transplant, so some T cells may come from the graft donor. Both conserved end residues are part of each CDR3. A D gene is named only where the DNA matches it firmly. Clone size is not always given. Where it is, it says once, few, many or a class for expanded clones.

TRBJ2-7,NA,NA,TRBV9,11,TGTGCCAGCAGCCCCCGCCACGAGCAGTACTTC,CASSPRHEQYF
TRBJ1-1,NA,NA,TRBV2,14,TGTGCCAGCAGTGGAGGTCGAGGGGTAAGGATGGCTTTCTTT,CASSGGRGVRMAFF
TRBJ2-3,NA,TRBD2,TRBV9,15,TGTGCCAGCAGCGTAGTGGGACTAGGGGTAGATACGCAGTATTTT,CASSVVGLGVDTQYF
TRBJ2-2,NA,NA,TRBV18,15,TGTGCCAGCTCACCACGGGTCAAAGAGGACGGGGAGCTGTTTTTT,CASSPRVKEDGELFF
TRBJ2-7,NA,NA,TRBV10-3,16,TGTGCCATCAGTGAGCCTTCGACGGAACGAGGCTACGAGCAGTACTTC,CAISEPSTERGYEQYF
TRBJ2-7,once,TRBD1,TRBV5-1,14,TGCGCCAGCAGGGACAGGGAAGGACTCGACGAGCAGTACTTC,CASRDREGLDEQYF
TRBJ2-1,NA,NA,TRBV7-3,17,TGTGCCAGCAGCTTAGCGCCCGGGACCCCGACCCAGAATGAGCAGTTCTTC,CASSLAPGTPTQNEQFF
TRBJ2-1,NA,NA,TRBV5-1,16,TGCGCCAGCAGTTATTCTAGAGCGGGCTCCTACAATGAGCAGTTCTTC,CASSYSRAGSYNEQFF
TRBJ2-5,NA,TRBD1,TRBV19,15,TGTGCCAGTAGTATAAGAGGACAGGGTAAAGAGACCCAGTACTTC,CASSIRGQGKETQYF
TRBJ1-1,NA,TRBD1,TRBV6-5,15,TGTGCCAGCAGAGAGGGGGGACAGCTGGGCACTGAAGCTTTCTTT,CASREGGQLGTEAFF
TRBJ1-6,NA,TRBD1,TRBV2,16,TGTGCCAGCAGCGCGCAGGGGGAGCTCGTTAATTCACCCCTCCACTTT,CASSAQGELVNSPLHF
TRBJ1-2,NA,NA,TRBV6-6,16,TGTGCCAGCAGTTACGGGGTGGCAGTGGCTGGCTATGGCTACACCTTC,CASSYGVAVAGYGYTF
TRBJ2-7,NA,TRBD1,TRBV29-1,12,TGCAGCGTAAGGACAGGGGCCTACGAGCAGTACTTC,CSVRTGAYEQYF
TRBJ2-7,NA,TRBD2,TRBV6-6,16,TGTGCCAGCAGTTACCCCGGGACTAGCGGCTCCTACGAGCAGTACTTC,CASSYPGTSGSYEQYF
TRBJ2-3,NA,TRBD2,TRBV5-1,17,TGCGCCAGCAGCTTGGCGTCTAGCGGGGGTTGGACAGATACGCAGTATTTT,CASSLASSGGWTDTQYF
TRBJ2-7,NA,TRBD2,TRBV7-9,15,TGTGCCAGCAGCTTAATGCGGGGGGCCGCCTACGAGCAGTACTTC,CASSLMRGAAYEQYF
TRBJ1-2,NA,TRBD1,TRBV9,15,TGTGCCAGCAGCGTCGCCGGGACAGGGGTCTCTGGCTACACCTTC,CASSVAGTGVSGYTF
TRBJ2-3,NA,TRBD1,TRBV19,15,TGTGCCAGTAGCTTGTGGACAGGGGGAGGGTCCACGCAGTATTTT,CASSLWTGGGSTQYF
TRBJ2-5,NA,NA,TRBV4-1,16,TGCGCCAGCAGCCAAGTTGTAACTAGCTTTAAAGAGACCCAGTACTTC,CASSQVVTSFKETQYF
TRBJ1-5,NA,TRBD1,TRBV18,15,TGTGCCAGCTCCCCGGACAGGGCGAGCAATCAGCCCCAGCATTTT,CASSPDRASNQPQHF
TRBJ1-1,once,NA,TRBV2,14,TGTGCCAGCAGTGAATCCGGATTGAACACTGAAGCTTTCTTT,CASSESGLNTEAFF
TRBJ2-7,NA,TRBD2,TRBV11-2,17,TGTGCCAGCAGCCCCCCGGCACTGCCTAGCGGGAGCCAAGAGCAGTACTTC,CASSPPALPSGSQEQYF
TRBJ1-1,NA,NA,TRBV6-6,12,TGTGCCAGCAGTTACTCGATGAATGAAGCTTTCTTT,CASSYSMNEAFF